A selection of T cell receptor beta chains follows, all from one sample in a study of shared clonotypes between healthy human individuals. Repertoires were generated with immunoSEQ multiplex PCR, while TCRdb's copy carries only in-frame clones and drops some. The table lists some 530,000 clones, approximately 84% of them singletons. Specimen: PBMCs. The receptors come from a woman between 35 and 50 years old in good health. Some clones in this sample may be carry-over from other donors' samples. Each CDR3 is given without its conserved first and last residue.

V	J	CDR3
TRBV7-9	TRBJ2-7	ASSLAHTSGSYEQY
TRBV5-4	TRBJ2-7	ASSPDPPGEQY
TRBV29-1	.	SVETGHEQY
TRBV10-2	TRBJ2-7	ATQKKSSGALSSYEQY
TRBV7-2	TRBJ2-3	ASSLAAFTDTQY
TRBV12-5	TRBJ2-3	ASGLAGPTDTQY
TRBV5-6	TRBJ2-5	ASSLGTGWGYQETQY
TRBV4-3	TRBJ2-7	ASSQDQGGGEQY
TRBV15	.	ATSRDPNPEYEQY
TRBV5-1	TRBJ2-5	ASSLGQLQETQY
TRBV28	TRBJ2-7	ASSPPGQPYEQY
TRBV29-1	TRBJ1-1	SVEDSRERAF
TRBV5-1	TRBJ2-5	ASSLQGLQVQETQY
TRBV19	TRBJ2-7	ASSIGEEADEQY
TRBV9	TRBJ2-7	ASSPTGRLYEQY
TRBV29-1	TRBJ2-7	SVFGQGGEQY
TRBV5-1	TRBJ2-7	ASSPSASYEQY
TRBV4-1	TRBJ1-2	ASSQGRTNYGYT
TRBV5-1	TRBJ2-7	ASSIRPYYEQY
TRBV5-4	TRBJ2-3	ASSLEAEDRSTDTQY
TRBV7-2	TRBJ2-6	ASSTLSGANVLT
TRBV7-8	TRBJ1-4	ASSLLGLNEKLF
TRBV5-4	TRBJ2-7	ASSSPSSRDSTYEQY
TRBV13	TRBJ2-3	ATTDTQY
TRBV29-1	TRBJ2-5	SVENQGIETQY
TRBV7-9	TRBJ1-4	ASVPGATTNEKLF
TRBV6-1	TRBJ1-1	ASFWGYTEAF
TRBV19	TRBJ2-7	ASIGTSGTYEQY
TRBV2	TRBJ2-2	ASSESSATGELF
TRBV7-2	TRBJ2-7	ASSLNPLADEQY
TRBV30	TRBJ1-3	AWSLTGARNTIY
TRBV28	TRBJ2-1	ASSPAIAGVEQF
TRBV29-1	TRBJ1-1	SVASGASNTEAF
TRBV15	TRBJ1-2	ATSRDNNYGYT
TRBV14	TRBJ2-3	ASSRSPHSGTDTQY
TRBV29-1	TRBJ1-1	SVGRQGNTEAF
TRBV7-3	TRBJ2-1	ASSPSGGAVNEQF
TRBV28	TRBJ1-5	ASSGRGWGAPQPQH
TRBV15	TRBJ2-7	ATSRGSLAGGASYEQY
TRBV6-4	TRBJ2-3	ASSDGLAGTDTQY
TRBV14	TRBJ2-7	ASSSSGGLASYEQY
TRBV11-1	TRBJ2-1	ASSPGVGSGSRNEQF
TRBV18	TRBJ2-5	ASSQGRQETQY
TRBV14	TRBJ2-3	ASSQTRTDTQY
TRBV4-3	TRBJ2-5	ASSQESRAFPLKTQY
TRBV4-3	TRBJ2-1	ASSLGVSGVYNEQF
TRBV7-7	TRBJ2-5	ASSLATGETQY
TRBV6-1	TRBJ2-7	ASSASGRADEQY
TRBV30	TRBJ1-1	AWSVRVPTEAF
TRBV6-1	TRBJ2-2	ASKVTGTGELF
TRBV5-1	TRBJ2-1	ASSLQAPSSYNEQF
TRBV7-8	TRBJ2-2	ASSQQGATGELF
TRBV30	TRBJ1-6	AWSGRVFYNSPLH
TRBV18	TRBJ2-3	ASSIGYTDTQY
TRBV30	TRBJ1-1	AWKAGHRNAEAS
TRBV10-3	TRBJ1-1	ATWGGQGAWGKTEAF
TRBV19	TRBJ2-6	ASSPRASGANVLT
TRBV5-1	TRBJ2-7	ASSLRQGHHEQY
TRBV9	TRBJ2-1	ASSLQGGEQF
TRBV7-2	.	ASSLASGIGETQY